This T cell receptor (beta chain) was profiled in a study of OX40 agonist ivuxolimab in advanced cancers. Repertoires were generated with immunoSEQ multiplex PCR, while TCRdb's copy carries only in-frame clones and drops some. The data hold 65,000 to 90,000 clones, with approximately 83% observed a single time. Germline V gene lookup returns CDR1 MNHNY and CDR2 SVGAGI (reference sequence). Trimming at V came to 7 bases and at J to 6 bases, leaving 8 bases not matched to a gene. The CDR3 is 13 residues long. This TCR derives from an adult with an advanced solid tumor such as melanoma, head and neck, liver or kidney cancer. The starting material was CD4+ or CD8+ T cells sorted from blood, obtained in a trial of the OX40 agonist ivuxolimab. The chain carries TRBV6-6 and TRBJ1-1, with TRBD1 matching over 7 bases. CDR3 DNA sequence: TGTGCCAGCATTGGCAGGGGGGGGTCTGAAGCTTTCTTT. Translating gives CASIGRGGSEAFF.